The 20 T cell receptor beta chains presented below share a single source sample, sequenced in a study of blood T cell repertoires in COVID-19. Sequenced by immunoSEQ multiplex PCR; TCRdb stores in-frame clones only, minus some. This sample has about 150,000 clones, with roughly nine tenths found just once. The sequenced material came from peripheral blood. These receptors came from a man younger than 35 with COVID-19, enrolled during active disease.

This sequence joins TRBV28 and TRBJ1-1; tentatively, D is TRBD1 (6 bases). The V gene's germline CDR1 is MDHEN and CDR2 SYDVKM. With 6 bases removed from V and 1 base from J, the gap between germline ends came to 15 bases. The CDR3 loop spans 15 amino acids. The CDR3 loop reads CASSPWTDGNTEAFF. In nucleotides, the CDR3 is TGTGCCAGCAGCCCTTGGACAGACGGGAACACTGAAGCTTTCTTT.

The chain links TRBV27 to TRBJ2-5; possible D gene TRBD1, 6 bases. The CDR3 length is 13 residues. V lost 4 bases and J lost 5, with 11 bases in between. Per the germline V gene, CDR1 is MNHEY and CDR2 is SMNVEV (reference sequence). The CDR3 DNA reads TGTGCCAGCAGTTCCAGGGGACGCGAGACCCAGTACTTC. This translates into CASSSRGRETQYF.

The chain is built from TRBV27 and TRBJ2-4; tentative D call: TRBD1 (6 bases). There are 16 residues in the CDR3. Trimming shortened V by 6 bases and J by 1 base, and 16 bases separated the two germline ends. Germline V gives CDR1 MNHEY, CDR2 SMNVEV (reference sequence). In DNA, the CDR3 is TGTGCCAGCAGAGAAAGAACAGGGTTGGCCAAAAACATTCAGTACTTC. Protein: CASRERTGLAKNIQYF.

V usage is TRBV27 and J usage is TRBJ2-2; D is unclear. Germline V gene lookup returns CDR1 MNHEY and CDR2 SMNVEV (reference sequence). The CDR3 runs 13 residues. V was clipped by 0 bases and J by 4 bases, with 3 bases between them. In DNA form, the CDR3 reads TGTGCCAGCAGTTTATCCTTCACCGGGGAGCTGTTTTTT. It yields the protein CASSLSFTGELFF.

The chain combines TRBV6-2 or TRBV6-3 with TRBJ2-7; 9 bases match TRBD1. Losses at the gene ends were 5 bases for V and 3 bases for J; bases not matched to a gene: 8. The CDR3 has 15 residues. In germline, CDR1 is MNHEY, CDR2 SVGEGT. Here the CDR3 DNA reads TGTGCCAGCAGTCTCCCCTTGACAGGGGGCTACGAGCAGTACTTC. This sequence encodes CASSLPLTGGYEQYF.

This clone was seen just once. The chain links TRBV7-8 to TRBJ1-2; TRBD1 matches at 10 bases. With V trimmed by 7 bases and J by 2 bases, 4 bases remained unmatched. CDR1 and CDR2 from the germline V gene are SGHVS and FQNEAQ. The CDR3 totals 14 residues. The CDR3 reads CASTMDRGNYGYTF. For the CDR3, the DNA is TGTGCCAGCACCATGGACAGGGGGAACTATGGCTACACCTTC.

The chain recombines TRBV5-1 with TRBJ2-1, with D perhaps matching TRBD1 (8 bases). Trimming stripped 4 bases from V and 3 bases from J, with 20 bases between. This CDR3 spans 17 amino acids. Germline V CDR1 and CDR2: SGHRS, YFSETQ. The CDR3 region is CASSSGTGGGFYNEQFF. The CDR3 coding sequence is TGCGCCAGCAGCAGCGGGACAGGAGGGGGATTCTACAATGAGCAGTTCTTC.

This clone appeared once. The V call is TRBV7-6, the J call TRBJ2-7; TRBD1 matches at 7 bases. Losses at the gene ends were 1 base for V and 3 bases for J; bases not matched to a gene: 3. The CDR3 extends over 14 amino acids. The germline gives CDR1 SGHVS, CDR2 FNYEAQ. Written as DNA, the CDR3 is TGTGCCAGCAGCTTAGGGGCAGGGGGCTACGAGCAGTACTTC. Its translation is CASSLGAGGYEQYF.

This chain connects TRBV7-3 to TRBJ2-1; 9 positions match TRBD2. This CDR3 has 15 amino acids. CDR1 is SGHTA, CDR2 FQGTGA, per germline. J lost 6 bases, V lost 2 bases, and 5 bases had no gene match. The CDR3 region has the DNA TGTGCCAGCAGCTTATTAGCGGGAGCGGGCAATGAGCAGTTCTTC. Encoded protein: CASSLLAGAGNEQFF.

V and J are TRBV7-9 and TRBJ2-1; a possible D gene is TRBD2 (5 bases). Germline CDR1 SEHNR, CDR2 FQNEAQ (reference sequence). CDR3 length: 14 amino acids. The V gene lost 8 bases and the J gene lost 2 bases, with 13 bases spanning the gap. The CDR3 spells CASPGGSPYNEQFF. Written as DNA, the CDR3 is TGTGCCAGCCCTGGAGGTTCCCCCTACAATGAGCAGTTCTTC.

This clone has just one count. This chain uses TRBV11-1 with TRBJ2-7; TRBD1 aligns across 8 bases. Germline CDR1 reads SGHAT; CDR2 reads FQDESV (reference sequence). The CDR3 consists of 16 residues. V shed 5 bases and J 3 bases; nucleotides not matched to a gene: 12. The CDR3 DNA reads TGTGCCAGCAGCGATCCTCAGGGGGCTCTCCTCTACGAGCAGTACTTC. Translating it yields CASSDPQGALLYEQYF.

The rearrangement links TRBV10-3 to TRBJ1-2, with D maybe TRBD1 (5 bases). CDR3 length: 15 residues. Germline V gene sequence: CDR1 ENHRY, CDR2 SYGVKD. V lost 0 bases and J lost 4, with 12 bases in between. The CDR3 nucleotides are TGTGCCATCAGTGAGTCGACAGAGCTCCTCTATGGCTACACCTTC. It specifies CAISESTELLYGYTF.

This sequence joins TRBV4-3 and TRBJ2-1; D perhaps matches TRBD2 (6 bases). Germline V gene sequence: CDR1 LGHNA, CDR2 YSLEER. V lost 1 base and J lost 8, with 12 bases in between. The CDR3 sequence is 14 residues long. CDR3 sequence (DNA): TGCGCCAGCAGCCAAGGACTAGATGTCTATGAGCAGTTCTTC. This codes for CASSQGLDVYEQFF.

The chain uses TRBV4-3 and TRBJ1-3; D not resolved. Trimming stripped 1 base from V and 1 base from J, with 17 bases between. The CDR3 is 18 residues long. CDR1 is LGHNA and CDR2 is YSLEER in the germline V gene. The CDR3 reads CASSQVYPPRGSGNTIYF. CDR3 nucleotide sequence: TGCGCCAGCAGCCAAGTATACCCCCCTCGAGGGTCTGGAAACACCATATATTTT.

The chain recombines TRBV9 with TRBJ1-2; 7 nucleotides align to TRBD1. The CDR3 has 15 amino acids. Trimming took 3 bases from V and 8 from J; bases not matched to a gene: 13. Germline CDR1 is SGDLS and CDR2 is YYNGEE. CDR3 loop: CASSDIGGGVRGYTF. The DNA for the CDR3 is TGTGCCAGCAGCGATATTGGAGGGGGCGTAAGGGGCTACACCTTC.

The chain combines TRBV16 with TRBJ2-2, with D tentatively TRBD1 (6 bases). Germline CDR1 KGHSY, CDR2 FQNENV. Trimming removed 1 base at V and 6 bases at J, with 12 bases between. The CDR3 has 15 residues. In DNA form, the CDR3 reads TGTGCCAGCAGCCAATTTACAGGGAATTCCGGGGAGCTGTTTTTT. Amino acid sequence: CASSQFTGNSGELFF.

This chain uses TRBV13 with TRBJ1-2; tentative D call: TRBD1 (6 bases). In germline, CDR1 is PRHDT, CDR2 FYEKMQ (reference sequence). V dropped 5 bases and J dropped 1 base, with 17 bases sitting between them. This CDR3 contains 16 residues. The CDR3 nucleotides are TGTGCCAGCAGCGGCACGGGGCAGGGGATTAACTATGGCTACACCTTC. It is translated as CASSGTGQGINYGYTF.

The table lists this clone with a count of one. V gene TRBV30 combines with J gene TRBJ2-2; 9 nucleotides match TRBD2. This CDR3 is 15 amino acids long. With 0 bases clipped from V and 6 bases from J, the junction kept 5 bases outside the gene matches. Germline CDR1 and CDR2: GTSNPN and SVGIG (reference sequence). The CDR3 protein is CAWSVRGRGPGELFF. In DNA form, the CDR3 reads TGTGCCTGGAGTGTCCGCGGGAGGGGGCCCGGGGAGCTGTTTTTT.

The genes are TRBV3-1 (or the pseudogene TRBV3-2) and TRBJ2-7; D not certain. Trimming shortened V by 4 bases and J by 4 bases, and 11 bases separated the two germline ends. The CDR3 has 13 residues. In germline, CDR1 is LGHDT, CDR2 YNNKEL (reference sequence). The DNA for the CDR3 is TGTGCCAGCAGCCCCTCCCCTATTTACGAGCAGTACTTC. It yields the protein CASSPSPIYEQYF.

This clone was counted a few times. The chain has TRBV9 and TRBJ1-1; D may be TRBD1 (5 bases). The CDR3 runs to 14 residues. Germline-derived CDR1 and CDR2 are SGDLS and YYNGEE. Trimming removed 4 bases at V and 1 base at J, with 11 bases between. As DNA, the CDR3 is TGTGCCAGCAGCTTCGTACAGGAGAACACTGAAGCTTTCTTT. Translating gives CASSFVQENTEAFF.